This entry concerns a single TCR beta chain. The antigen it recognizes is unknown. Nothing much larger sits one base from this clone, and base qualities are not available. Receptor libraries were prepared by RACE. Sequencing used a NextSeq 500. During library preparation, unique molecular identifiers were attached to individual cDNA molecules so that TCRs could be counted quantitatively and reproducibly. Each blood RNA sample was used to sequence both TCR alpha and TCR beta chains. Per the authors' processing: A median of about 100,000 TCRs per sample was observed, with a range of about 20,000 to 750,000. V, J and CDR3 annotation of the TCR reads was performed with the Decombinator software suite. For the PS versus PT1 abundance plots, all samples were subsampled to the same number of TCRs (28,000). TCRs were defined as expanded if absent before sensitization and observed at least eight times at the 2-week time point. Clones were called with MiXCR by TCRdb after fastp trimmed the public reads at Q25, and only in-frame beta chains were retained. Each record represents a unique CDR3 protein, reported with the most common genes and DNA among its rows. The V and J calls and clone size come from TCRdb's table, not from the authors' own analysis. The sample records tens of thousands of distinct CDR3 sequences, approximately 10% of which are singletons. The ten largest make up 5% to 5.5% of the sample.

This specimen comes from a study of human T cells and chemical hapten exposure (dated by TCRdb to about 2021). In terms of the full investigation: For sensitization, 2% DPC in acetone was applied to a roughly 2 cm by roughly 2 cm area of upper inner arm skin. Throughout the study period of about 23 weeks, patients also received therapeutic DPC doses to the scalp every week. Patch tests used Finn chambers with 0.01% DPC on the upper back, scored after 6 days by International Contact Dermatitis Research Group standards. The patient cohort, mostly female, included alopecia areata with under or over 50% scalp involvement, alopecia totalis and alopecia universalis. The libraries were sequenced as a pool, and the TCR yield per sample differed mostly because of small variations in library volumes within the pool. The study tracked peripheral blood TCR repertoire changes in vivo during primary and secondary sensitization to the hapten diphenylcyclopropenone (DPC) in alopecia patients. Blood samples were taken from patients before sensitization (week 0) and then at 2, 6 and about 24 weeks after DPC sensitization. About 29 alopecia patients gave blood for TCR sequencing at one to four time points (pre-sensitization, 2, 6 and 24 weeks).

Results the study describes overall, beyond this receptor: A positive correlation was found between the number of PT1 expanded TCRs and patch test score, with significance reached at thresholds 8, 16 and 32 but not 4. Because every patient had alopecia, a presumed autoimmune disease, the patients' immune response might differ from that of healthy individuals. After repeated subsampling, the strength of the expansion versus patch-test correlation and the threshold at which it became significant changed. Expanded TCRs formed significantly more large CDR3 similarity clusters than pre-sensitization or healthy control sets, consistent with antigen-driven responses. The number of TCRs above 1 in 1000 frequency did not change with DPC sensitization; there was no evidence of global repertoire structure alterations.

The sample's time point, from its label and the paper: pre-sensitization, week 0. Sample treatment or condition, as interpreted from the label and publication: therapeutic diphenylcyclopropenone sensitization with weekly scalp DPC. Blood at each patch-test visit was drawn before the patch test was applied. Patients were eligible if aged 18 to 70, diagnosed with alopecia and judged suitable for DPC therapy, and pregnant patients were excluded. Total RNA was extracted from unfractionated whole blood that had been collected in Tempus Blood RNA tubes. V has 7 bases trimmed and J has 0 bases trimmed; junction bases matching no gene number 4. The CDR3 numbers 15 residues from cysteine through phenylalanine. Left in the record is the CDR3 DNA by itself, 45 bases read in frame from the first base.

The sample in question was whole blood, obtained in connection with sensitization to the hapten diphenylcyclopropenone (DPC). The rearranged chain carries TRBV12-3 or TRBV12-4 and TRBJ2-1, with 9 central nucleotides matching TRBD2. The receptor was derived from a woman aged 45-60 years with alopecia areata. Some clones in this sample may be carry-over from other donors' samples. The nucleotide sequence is TGTGCCAGCATCCGTAGCGGGAGCTCCTACAATGAGCAGTTCTTC. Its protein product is CASIRSGSSYNEQFF.